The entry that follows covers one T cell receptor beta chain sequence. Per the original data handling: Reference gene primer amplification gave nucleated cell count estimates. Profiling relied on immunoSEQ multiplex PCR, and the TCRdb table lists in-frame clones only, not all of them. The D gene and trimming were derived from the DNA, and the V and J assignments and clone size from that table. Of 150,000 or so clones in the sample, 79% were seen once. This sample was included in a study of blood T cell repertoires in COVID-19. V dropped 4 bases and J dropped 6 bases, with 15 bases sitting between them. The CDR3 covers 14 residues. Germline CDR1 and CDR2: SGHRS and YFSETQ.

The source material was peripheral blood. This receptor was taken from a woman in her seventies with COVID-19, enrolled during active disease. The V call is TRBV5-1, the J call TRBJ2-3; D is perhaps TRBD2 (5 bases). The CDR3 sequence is CASSPVASRDTQYF. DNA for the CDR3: TGCGCCAGCAGCCCGGTTGCTAGCAGGGATACGCAGTATTTT.